This entry lists 20 T cell receptor beta chains sequenced from one sample in a study of T cells in Graves' hyperthyroidism and ophthalmopathy. It was RNA transcripts that yielded the amplified TCR beta CDR3 regions. The TCR CDR3 was amplified in a first-round RT-PCR using the HTBI primer set. TCRdb processed the multiplex PCR reads anew with MiXCR; each CDR3 protein has one entry. The sample has fewer than 400,000 distinct CDR3 sequences; about an eighth are singletons. Sequenced sample: blood. These receptors originate from a man aged 45-65 years with Graves' ophthalmopathy.

This clonotype was observed many times. The chain couples TRBV20-1 to TRBJ2-7; D unresolved. CDR3 length: 15 residues. From germline, CDR1 is DFQATT and CDR2 SNEGSKA (reference sequence). With 0 bases removed from V and 0 bases from J, the gap between germline ends came to 12 bases. The DNA of the CDR3 is TGCAGTGCTAGAGATCTAGTCGAGAGCTCCTACGAGCAGTACTTC. It yields the protein CSARDLVESSYEQYF.

The chain couples TRBV7-2 to TRBJ2-5; perhaps TRBD1 as D (6 bases). Between the trimmed V and J ends, which lost 3 bases and 5 bases, there was a span of 13 bases. Germline V gene lookup returns CDR1 SGHTA and CDR2 FQGNSA. CDR3 size: 14 residues. The CDR3 loop is CASSLGHLRETQYF. CDR3 nucleotide sequence: TGTGCCAGCAGCTTGGGACACCTAAGGGAGACCCAGTACTTC.

Ten or more counts support this clonotype. This chain connects TRBV6-1 to TRBJ1-2; D might be TRBD1 (5 bases). Between the trimmed V and J ends, which lost 0 bases and 0 bases, there was a span of 17 bases. In germline, CDR1 is MNHNS, CDR2 SASEGT. The CDR3 is made up of 18 amino acids. CDR3 sequence reads: CASSEAPSGTGANYGYTF. The CDR3 DNA follows: TGTGCCAGCAGTGAAGCGCCCTCGGGTACAGGAGCTAACTATGGCTACACCTTC.

This clonotype was recorded at least ten times. The chain employs TRBV12-3 or TRBV12-4 and TRBJ2-7, with D hard to call. The ends were cut back, 2 bases at V and 1 base at J, with 12 bases in the middle. CDR3 length: 15 amino acids. The CDR3 coding sequence is TGTGCCAGCAGTTTACGCTCAGGCTTTTCCTACGAGCAGTACTTC. It yields the protein CASSLRSGFSYEQYF.

A remark on this clonotype: A much larger clone sits a single nucleotide away, making a read error possible. The genes are TRBV20-1 and TRBJ2-5, with D possibly matching TRBD1 (5 bases). CDR3 size: 14 residues. The germline CDR1 and CDR2 sequences are DFQATT and SNEGSKA (reference sequence). V dropped 0 bases and J dropped 6 bases, with 14 bases sitting between them. CDR3 amino acids: CSARDESGIQTQYF. In DNA form, the CDR3 reads TGCAGTGCTAGAGATGAATCAGGGATCCAGACCCAGTACTTC.

This clonotype has only a few counts. The rearrangement links TRBV6-1 to TRBJ2-6, with no clear D. From germline, CDR1 is MNHNS and CDR2 SASEGT. Deletions cut 8 bases from V and 0 bases from J, with 5 bases between. The CDR3 runs 13 residues. CDR3: CASDSSGANVLTF. The CDR3 DNA sequence: TGTGCCAGCGATTCCTCTGGGGCCAACGTCCTGACTTTC.

Many counts were recorded for this clonotype. The chain joins TRBV30 to TRBJ2-1; 8 nucleotides line up with TRBD2. Germline lookup yields CDR1 GTSNPN and CDR2 SVGIG (reference sequence). The CDR3 has 14 amino acids. V dropped 7 bases and J dropped 3; count of bases not matched to a gene: 8. CDR3 DNA sequence: TGTGCCTCCGATCGAGCGGGAGTCTACAATGAGCAGTTCTTC. Its protein is CASDRAGVYNEQFF.

This clonotype was seen at least ten times. This rearrangement joins TRBV5-1 to TRBJ1-2, with a possible D match to TRBD1 (5 bases). The ends were cut back, 4 bases at V and 3 bases at J, with 13 bases in the middle. Germline-derived CDR1 and CDR2 are SGHRS and YFSETQ. This CDR3 spans 14 amino acids. The CDR3 loop reads CASSLGTEYYGYTF. CDR3 bases: TGCGCCAGCAGCCTCGGGACCGAGTACTATGGCTACACCTTC.

This clonotype has ten or more counts. V gene TRBV29-1 combines with J gene TRBJ2-1; 13 positions agree with TRBD2. The CDR3 is made up of 16 amino acids. The germline V gene encodes CDR1 SQVTM and CDR2 ANQGSEA. V lost 6 bases to trimming and J lost 7 bases; unmatched junction nucleotides: 12. CDR3 residues: CSVTGTSGKAGNEQFF. CDR3 sequence (DNA): TGCAGCGTCACCGGGACTAGCGGGAAAGCTGGGAATGAGCAGTTCTTC.

This chain uses TRBV30 with TRBJ2-7; 7 bases are a match to TRBD2. Germline trimming cut 0 bases from V and 2 bases from J; bases unmatched to any gene: 4. CDR3 length: 14 residues. The germline V gene encodes CDR1 GTSNPN and CDR2 SVGIG (reference sequence). CDR3 loop: CAWSVLATAYEQYF. The CDR3 DNA follows: TGTGCCTGGAGTGTACTAGCGACTGCCTACGAGCAGTACTTC.

Ten or more counts support this clonotype. The gene calls are TRBV24-1 and TRBJ2-3; no clear D. V gave up 2 bases and J gave up 4 bases, with 18 bases separating them. CDR3 length: 17 amino acids. Germline V lookup: CDR1 KGHDR, CDR2 SFDVKD. The CDR3 sequence is CATSDYGPHYLPDTQYF. The CDR3 region has the DNA TGTGCCACCAGTGATTATGGACCGCACTACCTTCCAGATACGCAGTATTTT.

CDR3 sequence (DNA): TGCAGCGTTGAAGTCCCAGTAGGAGGATTCGTGTACGAGCAGTACTTC. This codes for CSVEVPVGGFVYEQYF. The gene calls are TRBV29-1 and TRBJ2-7, with D possibly being TRBD2 (5 bases). V was pared by 1 base and J by 4 bases, with 20 bases between. Germline assignment: CDR1 SQVTM and CDR2 ANQGSEA. The CDR3 consists of 16 residues.

This clonotype was detected many times. This chain uses TRBV11-1 with TRBJ2-3; TRBD2 aligns across 8 bases. This CDR3 is 15 amino acids long. V shed 4 bases and J 3 bases; nucleotides not matched to a gene: 6. Germline CDR1 reads SGHAT; CDR2 reads FQDESV (reference sequence). CDR3 protein: CASSSGGRRTDTQYF. Written as DNA, the CDR3 is TGTGCCAGCAGCTCGGGAGGGAGGCGGACAGATACGCAGTATTTT.

V and J are TRBV4-2 and TRBJ2-2; D uncertain. The germline V gene has CDR1 LGHNA and CDR2 YNFKEQ. V lost 0 bases and J lost 1, with 6 bases in between. The CDR3 loop spans 15 amino acids. The CDR3 protein is CASSQELMNTGELFF. The CDR3 nucleotides read TGTGCCAGCAGCCAAGAACTAATGAACACCGGGGAGCTGTTTTTT.

This clonotype has a count of ten or more. Written as DNA, the CDR3 is TGTGCCAGCTCCCCCGGGTATGAGCAGTTCTTC. Translation gives CASSPGYEQFF. The chain uses TRBV7-9 and TRBJ2-1; D ambiguous. Trimming took off 8 bases at V and 8 bases at J, with 10 bases between the two ends. The CDR3 consists of 11 residues. CDR1 is SEHNR, CDR2 FQNEAQ, per germline (reference sequence).

V and J are TRBV27 and TRBJ1-5, with 10 bases fitting TRBD1. The germline V gene has CDR1 MNHEY and CDR2 SMNVEV (reference sequence). This CDR3 has 15 residues. Unmatched junction bases numbered 2, after V lost 2 bases and J lost 4 bases. The CDR3 reads CASSLTGQGNQPQHF. CDR3 DNA: TGTGCCAGCAGTTTAACGGGACAGGGGAATCAGCCCCAGCATTTT.

This clonotype was seen at least ten times. The chain employs TRBV6-1 and TRBJ1-5; 7 bases agree with TRBD1. From germline, CDR1 is MNHNS and CDR2 SASEGT. V dropped 6 bases and J dropped 4; count of bases not matched to a gene: 9. The CDR3 runs to 15 residues. The CDR3 coding sequence is TGTGCCAGCAGGGGCCCCGACAGGGCGAATCAGCCCCAGCATTTT. Translating gives CASRGPDRANQPQHF.

The table lists this clonotype with many counts. The rearrangement links TRBV18 to TRBJ2-6; no clear D gene. With 5 bases removed from V and 3 bases from J, the gap between germline ends came to 8 bases. Germline V gene lookup returns CDR1 KGHSH and CDR2 LQKENI. This CDR3 is built from 14 residues. DNA of the CDR3: TGTGCCAGCTCAGCCAATAGTGGGGCCAACGTCCTGACTTTC. Protein sequence: CASSANSGANVLTF.

J is TRBJ2-4 and V is TRBV28; perhaps TRBD2 as D (5 bases). CDR3 length: 18 residues. V was shortened by 4 bases and J by 2 bases, with 21 bases between the two germline ends. Germline V CDR1 and CDR2: MDHEN, SYDVKM. CDR3 DNA: TGTGCCAGCAGTTACCGACAACCCCGCCGGGAAACCAAAAACATTCAGTACTTC. Translation: CASSYRQPRRETKNIQYF.

This clonotype has at least ten counts. The rearrangement joins TRBV20-1 to TRBJ2-1, with 9 bases matching TRBD2. CDR1 is DFQATT, CDR2 SNEGSKA, per germline (reference sequence). The CDR3 has 15 amino acids. The trim removed 2 bases at V and 7 bases at J, leaving 9 bases unmatched. CDR3 sequence (DNA): TGCAGTGCTAGATGGGGCGGGAGGGCGTGGAATGAGCAGTTCTTC. Residues: CSARWGGRAWNEQFF.